A single sample gave rise to the 2 T cell receptor beta chains below, sequenced in a study of T cells in Graves' hyperthyroidism and ophthalmopathy. Using RNA transcripts as the source, TCR beta CDR3 regions were amplified. Researchers ran a first-round RT-PCR on the TCR CDR3 using the HTBI primer set. From the multiplex PCR reads, TCRdb called clonotypes with MiXCR, one entry per CDR3 protein. Of about 600,000 distinct CDR3 sequences listed, 14% are singletons. The specimen sequenced was blood. The receptors were sampled from a young woman with Graves' ophthalmopathy.

This clonotype was seen a handful of times. The chain joins TRBV4-1 to TRBJ2-7; 8 bases fit TRBD2. The germline V gene encodes CDR1 MGHRA and CDR2 YSYEKL. Unmatched junction bases numbered 11, after V lost 5 bases and J lost 2 bases. The CDR3 has 16 residues. CDR3 protein: CASSVGHSGSPYEQYF. CDR3 in DNA: TGCGCCAGCAGCGTAGGACACAGCGGGAGCCCCTACGAGCAGTACTTC.

This clonotype was counted only a few times. This sequence joins TRBV4-3 and TRBJ2-1; D gene uncertain. This CDR3 spans 14 amino acids. From germline, CDR1 is LGHNA and CDR2 YSLEER. V was clipped by 3 bases and J by 7 bases, with 13 bases between them. The CDR3 DNA reads as TGCGCCAGCAGCCAGCAGCCAGGCTCAAATGAGCAGTTCTTC. Translation gives CASSQQPGSNEQFF.